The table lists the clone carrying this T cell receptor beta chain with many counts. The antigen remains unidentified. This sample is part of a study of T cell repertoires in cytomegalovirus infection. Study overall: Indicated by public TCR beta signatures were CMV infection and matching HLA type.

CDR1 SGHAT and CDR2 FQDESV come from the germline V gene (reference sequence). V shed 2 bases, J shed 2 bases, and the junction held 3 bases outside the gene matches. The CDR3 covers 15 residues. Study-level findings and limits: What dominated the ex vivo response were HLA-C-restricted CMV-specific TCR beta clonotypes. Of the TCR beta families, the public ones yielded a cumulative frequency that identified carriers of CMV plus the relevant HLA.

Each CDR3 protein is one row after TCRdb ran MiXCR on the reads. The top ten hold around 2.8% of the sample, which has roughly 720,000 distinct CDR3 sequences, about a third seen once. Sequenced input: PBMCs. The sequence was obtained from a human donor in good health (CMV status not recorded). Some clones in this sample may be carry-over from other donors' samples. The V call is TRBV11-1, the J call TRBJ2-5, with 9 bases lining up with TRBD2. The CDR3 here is CASSLTTSGQETQYF. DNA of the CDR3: TGTGCCAGCAGCTTAACGACTAGCGGACAAGAGACCCAGTACTTC.